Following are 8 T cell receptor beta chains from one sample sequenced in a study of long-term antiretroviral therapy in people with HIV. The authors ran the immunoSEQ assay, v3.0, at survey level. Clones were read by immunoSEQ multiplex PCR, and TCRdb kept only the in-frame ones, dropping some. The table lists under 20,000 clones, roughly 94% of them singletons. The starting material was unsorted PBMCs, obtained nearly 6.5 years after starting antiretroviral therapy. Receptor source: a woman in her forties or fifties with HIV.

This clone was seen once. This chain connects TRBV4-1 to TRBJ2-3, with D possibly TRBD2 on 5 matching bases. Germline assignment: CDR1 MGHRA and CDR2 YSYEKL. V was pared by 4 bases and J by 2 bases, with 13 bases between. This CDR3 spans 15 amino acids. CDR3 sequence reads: CASSPLERNTDTQYF. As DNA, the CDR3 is TGCGCCAGCAGCCCCTTGGAGCGGAACACAGATACGCAGTATTTT.

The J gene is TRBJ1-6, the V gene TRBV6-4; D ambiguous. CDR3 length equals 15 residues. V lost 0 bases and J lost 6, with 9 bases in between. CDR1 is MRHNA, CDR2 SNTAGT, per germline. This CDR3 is CASSDSRTGNSPLHF. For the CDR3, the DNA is TGTGCCAGCAGTGACTCTAGGACGGGTAATTCACCCCTCCACTTT.

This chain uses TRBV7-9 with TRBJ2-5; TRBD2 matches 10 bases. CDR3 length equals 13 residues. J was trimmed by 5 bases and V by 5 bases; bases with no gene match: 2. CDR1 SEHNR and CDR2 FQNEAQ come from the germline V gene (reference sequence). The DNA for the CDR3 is TGTGCCAGCAGCCCGGGACTAGCGGAGACCCAGTACTTC. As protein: CASSPGLAETQYF.

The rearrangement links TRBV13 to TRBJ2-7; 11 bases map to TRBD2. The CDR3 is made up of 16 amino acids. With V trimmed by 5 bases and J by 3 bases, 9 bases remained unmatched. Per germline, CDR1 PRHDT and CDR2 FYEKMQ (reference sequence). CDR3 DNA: TGTGCCAGCAGCCGAGGTCCTAGCGGGGGGAACTACGAGCAGTACTTC. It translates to CASSRGPSGGNYEQYF.

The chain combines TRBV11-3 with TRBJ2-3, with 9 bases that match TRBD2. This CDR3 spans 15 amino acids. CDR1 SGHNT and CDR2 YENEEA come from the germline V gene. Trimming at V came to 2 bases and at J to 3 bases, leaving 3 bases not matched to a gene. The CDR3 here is CASSLMTSGTDTQYF. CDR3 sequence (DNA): TGTGCCAGCAGCTTAATGACTAGCGGAACAGATACGCAGTATTTT.

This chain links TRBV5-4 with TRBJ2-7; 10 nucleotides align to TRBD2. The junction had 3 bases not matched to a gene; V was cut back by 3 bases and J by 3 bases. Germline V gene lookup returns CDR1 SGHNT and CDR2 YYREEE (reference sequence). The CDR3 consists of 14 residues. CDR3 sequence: CASSSQREGYEQYF. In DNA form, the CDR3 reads TGTGCCAGCAGCTCGCAGCGGGAGGGCTACGAGCAGTACTTC. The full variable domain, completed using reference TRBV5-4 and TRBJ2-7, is ETGVTQSPTHLIKTRGQQVTLRCSSQSGHNTVSWYQQALGQGPQFIFQYYREEENGRGNFPPRFSGLQFPNYSSELNVNALELDDSALYLCASSSQREGYEQYFGPGTRLTVT.

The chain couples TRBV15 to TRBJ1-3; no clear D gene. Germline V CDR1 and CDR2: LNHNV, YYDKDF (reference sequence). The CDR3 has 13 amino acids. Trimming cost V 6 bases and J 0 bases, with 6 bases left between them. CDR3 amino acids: CATRSSSGNTIYF. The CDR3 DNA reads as TGTGCCACCAGAAGTAGCTCTGGAAACACCATATATTTT.

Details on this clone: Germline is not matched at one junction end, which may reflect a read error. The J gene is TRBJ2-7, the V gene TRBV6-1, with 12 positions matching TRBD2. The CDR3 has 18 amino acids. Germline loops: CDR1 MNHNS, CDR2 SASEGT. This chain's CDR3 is CASREGRLAGGFTYEQYF. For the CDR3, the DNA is TGTGCCAGCAGGGAAGGCCGTCTAGCGGGAGGGTTTACCTACGAGCAGTACTTC.